This is a list of T cell receptor beta chains from one sample in a study of cytomegalovirus exposure and HLA in healthy donors. Generated by immunoSEQ multiplex PCR, the TCRdb table keeps only in-frame clones and is missing some. The sample has 50,000 to 80,000 clones, about three quarters seen once. Sequencing used PBMCs. Receptor source: a male donor in good health and CMV-seropositive. Each CDR3 is given with its conserved first and last residue. D genes are given only for firm matches. Where a row states a size, it is once, few, many or the class of an expanded clone; other rows omit it.

J	size	D	V	CDR3	DNA
TRBJ2-3	NA	TRBD2	TRBV5-8	CASSLGLAGGRDTQYF	TGTGCCAGCAGTTTAGGACTAGCGGGGGGGCGAGATACGCAGTATTTT
TRBJ2-1	NA	TRBD1	TRBV18	CASSAGTGDHHEQFF	TGTGCCAGCTCGGCCGGGACAGGGGACCACCATGAGCAGTTCTTC
TRBJ2-2	NA	NA	TRBV5-6	CASSLALSPRAGELFF	TGTGCCAGCAGCTTGGCCCTTAGCCCCCGGGCCGGGGAGCTGTTTTTT
TRBJ1-2	NA	NA	TRBV6-6	CASSTGTYYGYTF	TGTGCCAGCAGCACCGGGACATACTATGGCTACACCTTC
TRBJ2-6	NA	TRBD1	TRBV6-4	CASSDGTGSGANVLTF	TGTGCCAGCAGTGACGGGACAGGCTCTGGGGCCAACGTCCTGACTTTC
TRBJ1-2	NA	TRBD1	TRBV7-9	CASSRQGGDYGYTF	TGTGCCAGCAGCCGACAGGGGGGGGACTATGGCTACACCTTC
TRBJ1-5	NA	NA	TRBV10-1	CASRAGGRWRQPQHF	TGCGCCAGCAGGGCGGGGGGACGGTGGAGACAGCCCCAGCATTTT
TRBJ2-7	NA	TRBD1	TRBV5-1	CASSLAQGAYEQYF	TGCGCCAGCAGCTTGGCGCAGGGGGCCTACGAGCAGTACTTC
TRBJ1-3	NA	NA	TRBV18	CASSPRVQDLTGNTIYF	TGTGCCAGCTCACCACGCGTACAGGATCTTACTGGAAACACCATATATTTT
TRBJ1-1	NA	NA	TRBV10-3	CAISKDSLNTEAFF	TGTGCCATCAGCAAGGACAGCTTGAACACTGAAGCTTTCTTT
TRBJ2-7	NA	NA	TRBV7-2	CASSPGGSVGYEQYF	TGTGCCAGCAGCCCAGGGGGGAGCGTGGGCTACGAGCAGTACTTC
TRBJ2-7	NA	NA	TRBV11-1	CASSLEAGNSYEQYF	TGTGCCAGCAGCTTAGAGGCAGGGAACTCCTACGAGCAGTACTTC
TRBJ1-2	few	NA	TRBV5-4	CASSPGTRDGYTF	TGTGCCAGCAGCCCTGGGACACGGGATGGCTACACCTTC
TRBJ2-5	NA	TRBD1	TRBV6-8	CASSYSMGSQGQGHETQYF	TGTGCCAGCAGTTACTCGATGGGGTCTCAGGGACAGGGTCATGAGACCCAGTACTTC
TRBJ2-7	once	NA	TRBV6-5	CASKLGWTYYEQYF	TGTGCCAGCAAGTTAGGATGGACTTACTACGAGCAGTACTTC
TRBJ2-7	NA	TRBD1	TRBV5-1	CASSGGQGGYEQYF	TGCGCCAGCAGCGGGGGACAGGGGGGCTACGAGCAGTACTTC
TRBJ1-1	few	TRBD1	TRBV13	CASSPSGTGGFTEAFF	TGTGCCAGCAGCCCCAGCGGGACAGGGGGATTTACTGAAGCTTTCTTT
TRBJ1-5	NA	NA	TRBV27	CASSQTGSNQPQHF	TGTGCCAGCAGCCAAACAGGGAGCAATCAGCCCCAGCATTTT
TRBJ1-5	NA	NA	TRBV4-2	CASSQERSGRISPDQHF	TGTGCCAGCAGCCAAGAAAGGTCAGGCCGAATCAGCCCCGACCAGCATTTT
TRBJ1-6	few	NA	TRBV7-3	CASSLAGPNSPLHF	TGTGCCAGCAGCTTAGCAGGGCCAAATTCACCCCTCCACTTT
TRBJ1-2	NA	NA	TRBV6-5	CASSYTQGNYGYTF	TGTGCCAGCAGTTACACACAGGGCAACTATGGCTACACCTTC
TRBJ2-1	few	TRBD2	TRBV7-2	CASSSPSGGHHNEQFF	TGTGCCAGCAGCTCTCCTAGCGGGGGCCATCACAATGAGCAGTTCTTC
TRBJ1-6	few	TRBD1	TRBV10-3	CAIVQTRTGGNFWNSPLHF	TGTGCCATCGTACAAACGAGGACAGGGGGTAACTTTTGGAATTCACCCCTCCACTTT
TRBJ1-1	NA	NA	TRBV5-1	CASSLVSGAATEAFF	TGCGCCAGCAGCTTGGTTTCAGGGGCAGCAACTGAAGCTTTCTTT
TRBJ1-2	NA	TRBD1	TRBV4-1	CASSDPRAGGKHGYTF	TGCGCCAGCAGCGACCCCCGGGCAGGGGGAAAGCATGGCTACACCTTC
TRBJ2-5	NA	TRBD1	TRBV27	CASSLGTGETQYF	TGTGCCAGCAGTTTAGGGACAGGGGAGACCCAGTACTTC
TRBJ1-2	once	NA	TRBV7-8	CASSLRRDGYTF	TGTGCCAGCAGCTTGCGCAGGGATGGCTACACCTTC
TRBJ2-1	NA	NA	TRBV11-2	CASSLDMGLYNEQFF	TGTGCCAGCAGCTTAGACATGGGGCTTTACAATGAGCAGTTCTTC
TRBJ2-4	NA	NA	TRBV7-2	CASSLGGAVNIQYF	TGTGCCAGCAGCTTAGGAGGCGCGGTGAACATTCAGTACTTC
TRBJ1-2	NA	NA	TRBV6-5	CAVKPGVAYGYTF	TGTGCCGTTAAGCCAGGGGTCGCCTATGGCTACACCTTC
TRBJ2-7	NA	NA	TRBV5-5	CASSFMGQVYEQYF	TGTGCCAGCAGCTTTATGGGACAAGTTTACGAGCAGTACTTC
TRBJ2-3	NA	TRBD2	TRBV2	CASRTTSGGGRDTQYF	TGTGCCAGCAGGACTACTAGTGGCGGGGGGAGAGATACGCAGTATTTT
TRBJ2-4	NA	NA	TRBV28	CASRPFIPGQDLRGTKNIQYF	TGTGCCAGCAGACCATTTATCCCAGGACAAGATCTCCGCGGGACCAAAAACATTCAGTACTTC
TRBJ1-5	NA	NA	TRBV19	CASSSQTGTNSNQPQHF	TGTGCCAGTAGTTCACAGACGGGAACAAATAGCAATCAGCCCCAGCATTTT
TRBJ1-4	NA	TRBD1	TRBV27	CASSDRASTNEKLFF	TGTGCCAGCAGTGACAGGGCCTCAACTAATGAAAAACTGTTTTTT
TRBJ2-7	few	NA	TRBV5-1	CASSFGGTRTYEQYF	TGCGCCAGCAGCTTTGGGGGGACTCGCACCTACGAGCAGTACTTC
TRBJ2-5	NA	TRBD1	TRBV4-2	CASSQVYPTGAQETQYF	TGTGCCAGCAGCCAAGTTTACCCGACAGGGGCCCAAGAGACCCAGTACTTC
TRBJ2-3	NA	TRBD2	TRBV19	CASRLAGDTQYF	TGTGCCAGCCGACTAGCGGGAGATACGCAGTATTTT
TRBJ2-7	once	TRBD2	TRBV7-2	CASSPSGLAALGQYF	TGTGCCAGCAGTCCCTCGGGACTAGCGGCTTTGGGGCAGTACTTC
TRBJ2-5	NA	NA	TRBV10-2	CASSERGLPTHPKETQYF	TGCGCCAGCAGTGAGAGGGGACTTCCCACCCATCCAAAGGAGACCCAGTACTTC
TRBJ1-2	NA	NA	TRBV7-9	CASSSRAGKDGYTF	TGTGCCAGCAGCAGCCGAGCAGGGAAGGATGGCTACACCTTC